Listed below are T cell receptor beta chains from one sample, sequenced in a study of tissue T cells after allogeneic stem cell transplantation. Produced via immunoSEQ multiplex PCR; TCRdb's table is partial and in-frame only. The sample has about 9,900 clones; about 56% are singletons. The sequenced sample was tissue from the jejunum, obtained at autopsy. The receptors come from a female donor over 55 with lung cancer. CDR3s include the opening cysteine and the closing phenylalanine or tryptophan. A D gene is named only where the DNA matches it firmly. Only some rows state a clone size, as once, few, many or a class for expanded clones.

J,V,length,D,size,CDR3,DNA
TRBJ1-1,TRBV7-8,12,TRBD1,.,CASSLGQGLAFF,TGTGCCAGCAGCTTGGGACAGGGGCTGGCTTTCTTT
TRBJ2-2,TRBV5-1,17,TRBD1,.,CASSLIQGVGGTGELFF,TGCGCCAGCAGCTTGATTCAGGGGGTCGGTGGTACCGGGGAGCTGTTTTTT
TRBJ2-3,TRBV7-2,16,.,.,CASSLVPSWATDTQYF,TGTGCCAGCAGCTTAGTTCCTAGCTGGGCCACAGATACGCAGTATTTT
TRBJ1-4,TRBV28,16,.,few,CASSLSSGPANEKLFF,TGTGCCAGCAGTTTATCCTCAGGACCTGCTAATGAAAAACTGTTTTTT
TRBJ1-1,TRBV5-6,17,TRBD1,few,CASSLEGQGARGTEAFF,TGTGCCAGCAGCTTGGAGGGACAGGGGGCGCGGGGCACTGAAGCTTTCTTT
TRBJ1-3,TRBV5-1,15,TRBD1,medium-sized,CASSPGQYTGNTIYF,TGCGCCAGCAGCCCGGGACAGTATACTGGAAACACCATATATTTT
TRBJ2-1,TRBV11-3,12,.,.,CASSLISNEQFF,TGTGCCAGCAGCTTAATCAGCAATGAGCAGTTCTTC
TRBJ2-7,TRBV4-1,15,.,.,CASSQGLLPPYEQYF,TGCGCCAGCAGCCAAGGTCTCCTACCCCCTTACGAGCAGTACTTC
TRBJ2-7,TRBV5-5,17,TRBD2,.,CASSFGLAGGGAYEQYF,TGTGCCAGCAGCTTTGGACTAGCGGGAGGAGGTGCCTACGAGCAGTACTTC
TRBJ1-1,TRBV7-8,16,.,.,CASSLVGGNGLTEAFF,TGTGCCAGCAGCTTAGTGGGGGGCAACGGGCTCACTGAAGCTTTCTTT
TRBJ1-2,TRBV4-1,12,.,.,CASSPGPYGYTF,TGCGCCAGCAGCCCAGGACCCTATGGCTACACCTTC
TRBJ2-3,TRBV29-1,16,.,few,CSVGITPGVGGDTQYF,TGCAGCGTTGGGATAACCCCCGGGGTCGGAGGGGATACGCAGTATTTT
TRBJ2-1,TRBV29-1,12,TRBD1,.,CSAGQGINEQFF,TGCAGCGCGGGACAGGGGATTAATGAGCAGTTCTTC
TRBJ1-2,TRBV2,11,.,large,CASSANYGYTF,TGTGCCAGCAGTGCTAACTATGGCTACACCTTC
TRBJ1-2,TRBV10-3,14,TRBD1,.,CAISAGQGAGGYTF,TGTGCCATCAGTGCCGGACAGGGGGCGGGAGGCTACACCTTC
TRBJ2-7,TRBV7-6,15,TRBD2,once,CASSSEGGGGEEQYF,TGTGCCAGCAGCTCCGAAGGCGGGGGAGGGGAGGAGCAGTACTTC
TRBJ2-4,TRBV30,13,.,.,CAWSGQAGNIQYF,TGTGCCTGGAGTGGACAGGCTGGAAACATTCAGTACTTC
TRBJ1-2,TRBV19,15,.,.,CASSIDNRGLGGYTF,TGTGCCAGTAGTATAGATAATCGGGGGCTCGGTGGCTACACCTTC
TRBJ2-1,TRBV29-1,12,.,medium-sized,CSVEDVEDEQFF,TGCAGCGTTGAAGATGTCGAGGATGAGCAGTTCTTC
TRBJ2-1,TRBV11-1,14,.,few,CASSPWTRGTEQFF,TGTGCCAGCAGCCCGTGGACTCGGGGGACAGAGCAGTTCTTC
TRBJ2-3,TRBV5-6,17,TRBD2,.,CASSFPGFGGATDTQYF,TGTGCCAGCAGCTTTCCGGGATTCGGGGGGGCCACAGATACGCAGTATTTT
TRBJ2-7,TRBV19,14,TRBD2,.,CASSIVGGAYEQYF,TGTGCCAGTAGTATAGTCGGGGGGGCGTACGAGCAGTACTTC
TRBJ1-2,TRBV5-1,15,TRBD1,.,CASSSMDRGLGGYTF,TGCGCCAGCAGCTCGATGGACAGGGGTTTGGGAGGCTACACCTTC
TRBJ1-2,TRBV5-5,12,.,.,CASSLLEYGYTF,TGTGCCAGCAGCTTGCTCGAATATGGCTACACCTTC
TRBJ2-1,TRBV2,19,TRBD1,.,CASSESGTGFWRSYNEQFF,TGTGCCAGCAGTGAATCAGGGACAGGGTTTTGGAGATCCTACAATGAGCAGTTCTTC
TRBJ2-7,TRBV29-1,14,TRBD1,once,CSVEGQATSYEQYF,TGCAGCGTTGAGGGACAGGCAACCTCCTACGAGCAGTACTTC
TRBJ2-7,TRBV11-2,14,.,few,CASSLAPPFYEQYF,TGTGCCAGCAGCTTAGCCCCACCATTCTACGAGCAGTACTTC
TRBJ2-7,TRBV7-8,15,TRBD1,.,CASTYSGGIVNEQYF,TGTGCCAGCACCTACTCAGGGGGAATAGTTAACGAGCAGTACTTC
TRBJ2-5,TRBV7-6,15,.,medium-sized,CASSLRGALQETQYF,TGTGCCAGCAGCTTACGGGGGGCCCTTCAAGAGACCCAGTACTTC
TRBJ2-1,TRBV18,15,.,few,CASSPLVSSYNEQFF,TGTGCCAGCTCACCTCTCGTTAGCTCCTACAATGAGCAGTTCTTC
TRBJ1-2,TRBV5-6,16,.,few,CASSLDSGQANYGYTF,TGTGCCAGCAGCTTAGACTCAGGGCAAGCTAACTATGGCTACACCTTC
TRBJ2-7,TRBV11-2,13,.,few,CASSVPSEYEQYF,TGTGCCAGCAGCGTCCCCAGTGAATACGAGCAGTACTTC
TRBJ2-1,TRBV14,17,TRBD2,.,CASSPNWLAGFYNEQFF,TGTGCCAGCAGCCCTAACTGGCTAGCGGGATTCTACAATGAGCAGTTCTTC
TRBJ1-6,TRBV19,16,TRBD1,medium-sized,CASSIDPWTGGSPLHF,TGTGCCAGTAGTATAGATCCCTGGACAGGGGGATCACCCCTCCACTTT
TRBJ2-2,TRBV4-1,20,TRBD2,.,CASSQEPPGLAIEHTGELFF,TGCGCCAGCAGCCAAGAACCGCCGGGACTAGCGATCGAACACACCGGGGAGCTGTTTTTT
TRBJ1-3,TRBV6-5,15,.,.,CASSYSTAEKNTIYF,TGTGCCAGCAGTTACTCGACGGCGGAGAAGAACACCATATATTTT
TRBJ2-5,TRBV3-1/TRBV3-2,13,.,.,CASSPGLPETQYF,TGTGCCAGCAGCCCGGGACTCCCAGAGACCCAGTACTTC
TRBJ1-1,TRBV29-1,14,TRBD1,few,CSVNDGTGGIGTFF,TGCAGCGTAAATGACGGGACAGGGGGCATCGGAACTTTCTTT
TRBJ1-6,TRBV5-6,15,.,few,CASSFGDRHNSPLHF,TGTGCCAGCAGCTTCGGGGATCGACATAATTCACCCCTCCACTTT
TRBJ2-1,TRBV3-1/TRBV3-2,16,TRBD2,medium-sized,CASSQDPSGGFNEQFF,TGTGCCAGCAGCCAAGACCCTAGCGGGGGCTTCAATGAGCAGTTCTTC
TRBJ2-5,TRBV5-1,18,TRBD2,.,CASSYGLAGGQTVETQYF,TGCGCCAGCAGCTACGGACTAGCGGGGGGGCAAACGGTTGAGACCCAGTACTTC
TRBJ1-2,TRBV7-2,13,.,.,CASSLGSLYGYTF,TGTGCCAGCAGCTTAGGCAGTCTCTATGGCTACACCTTC
TRBJ1-5,TRBV12-3/TRBV12-4,13,.,.,CASSRQLSQPQHF,TGTGCCAGCAGCCGACAGCTTAGTCAGCCCCAGCATTTT
TRBJ1-2,TRBV6-5,13,.,few,CASSYSNRNGYTF,TGTGCCAGCAGTTACTCGAACAGGAATGGCTACACCTTC
TRBJ1-1,TRBV10-1,11,.,.,CASSEGRRWFF,TGCGCCAGCAGTGAAGGCCGCCGATGGTTCTTT
TRBJ1-2,TRBV29-1,15,.,.,CRGGGAGPLFYGYTF,TGCCGCGGCGGGGGGGCGGGCCCCCTCTTCTATGGCTACACCTTC
TRBJ2-1,TRBV5-1,15,TRBD1,few,CASSLVDRGGNEQFF,TGCGCCAGCAGCTTGGTTGACAGGGGCGGCAATGAGCAGTTCTTC
TRBJ1-5,TRBV18,13,.,.,CASSLYDHQPQHF,TGTGCCAGCTCACTCTATGATCATCAGCCCCAGCATTTT
TRBJ1-2,TRBV3-1/TRBV3-2,15,.,.,CASSQDSRSRGGYTF,TGTGCCAGCAGCCAAGATTCTCGGAGTAGGGGTGGCTACACCTTC
TRBJ2-2,TRBV27,14,.,few,CASSFSQPHRGAVF,TGTGCCAGCAGTTTTAGTCAGCCCCACCGGGGAGCTGTTTTT
TRBJ1-6,TRBV7-8,17,.,medium-sized,CASSLEYGSGGYSPLHF,TGTGCCAGCAGCTTAGAGTATGGCAGTGGGGGATATTCACCCCTCCACTTT
TRBJ1-1,TRBV10-3,15,TRBD1,.,CAIRSDRAGNTEAFF,TGTGCCATCAGGTCGGACAGGGCGGGGAACACTGAAGCTTTCTTT
TRBJ2-7,TRBV5-1,12,.,few,CASSLATERRIF,TGCGCCAGCAGCTTAGCTACGGAACGTCGAATCTTC